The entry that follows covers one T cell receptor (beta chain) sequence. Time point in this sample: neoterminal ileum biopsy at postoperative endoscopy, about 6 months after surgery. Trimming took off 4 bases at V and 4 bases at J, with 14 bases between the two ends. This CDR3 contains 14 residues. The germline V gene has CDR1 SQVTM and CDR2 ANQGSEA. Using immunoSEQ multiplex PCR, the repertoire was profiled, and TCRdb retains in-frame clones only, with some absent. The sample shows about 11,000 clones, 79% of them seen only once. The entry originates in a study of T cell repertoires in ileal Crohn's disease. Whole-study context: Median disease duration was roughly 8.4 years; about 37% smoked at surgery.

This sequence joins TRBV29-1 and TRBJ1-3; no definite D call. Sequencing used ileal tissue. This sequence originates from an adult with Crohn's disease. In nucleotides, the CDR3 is TGCAGCGTTGTGTCAGGACTGTCCGGAAACACCATATATTTT. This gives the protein CSVVSGLSGNTIYF.